What follows are 26 T cell receptor beta chains derived from one specimen sequenced in a study of blood T cell repertoires in COVID-19. Assay used: immunoSEQ multiplex PCR; TCRdb lists only in-frame clones, some missing. This table has about 190,000 clones, 78% appearing once. The sequenced sample consisted of peripheral blood. The receptor source for this set is a woman older than 75 with active or convalescent COVID-19.

This clone was counted a few times. This chain uses TRBV3-1 (or the pseudogene TRBV3-2) with TRBJ1-3; 9 bases match TRBD1. The V gene end was trimmed by 2 bases and the J gene end by 5 bases; junction bases not matched to a gene: 10. This CDR3 has 17 amino acids. From germline, CDR1 is LGHDT and CDR2 YNNKEL (reference sequence). The CDR3 DNA reads TGTGCCAGCAGCCAAAAGATGGGACAGGGAACCAGAAACACCATATATTTT. Translation: CASSQKMGQGTRNTIYF.

This sequence joins TRBV24-1 and TRBJ2-2, with D possibly matching TRBD1 (7 bases). V shed 3 bases and J shed 6 bases, with 13 bases lying between them. The CDR3 contains 15 residues. Germline V gene sequence: CDR1 KGHDR, CDR2 SFDVKD. The CDR3 DNA is TGTGCCACCAGTGATCCGGGCAGGGGGGCCGGGGAGCTGTTTTTT. The encoded protein is CATSDPGRGAGELFF.

The J gene is TRBJ2-1, the V gene TRBV25-1; TRBD1 matches at 7 bases. V was pared by 1 base and J by 7 bases, with 16 bases of the junction left unmatched. The germline CDR1 and CDR2 sequences are MGHDK and SYGVNS. The CDR3 is 18 residues long. The chain's CDR3 is CASSESPGRGNKGNEQFF. CDR3 coding DNA: TGTGCCAGCAGTGAATCCCCCGGCAGGGGGAACAAAGGTAATGAGCAGTTCTTC.

The chain uses TRBV10-3 and TRBJ2-7; 7 bases are a match to TRBD1. Germline-derived CDR1 and CDR2 are ENHRY and SYGVKD. V shed 3 bases, J shed 7 bases, and the junction held 15 bases outside the gene matches. The CDR3 is 16 amino acids. CDR3 nucleotides: TGTGCCATCAGTGACCAGAACAGGGGCAGGACGGGGGAGCAGTACTTC. Its translation is CAISDQNRGRTGEQYF.

This chain uses TRBV4-2 with TRBJ2-1, with TRBD1 matching over 10 bases. The CDR3 extends over 16 amino acids. CDR1 is LGHNA, CDR2 YNFKEQ, per germline. The junction had 5 bases not matched to a gene; V was cut back by 1 base and J by 5 bases. CDR3 region: CASSQVTGTGDNEQFF. CDR3 nucleotide sequence: TGTGCCAGCAGCCAAGTTACCGGGACAGGGGACAATGAGCAGTTCTTC.

The genes are TRBV12-3 or TRBV12-4 and TRBJ2-7; no firm D call. Trimming stripped 3 bases from V and 5 bases from J, with 11 bases between. The CDR3 totals 13 residues. The DNA of the CDR3 is TGTGCCAGCAGTTTGAGACATTCTGACGAGCAGTACTTC. It specifies CASSLRHSDEQYF.

This rearrangement joins TRBV27 to TRBJ2-1; the match to TRBD2 covers 10 bases. This CDR3 spans 18 amino acids. V lost 6 bases to trimming and J lost 2 bases; unmatched junction nucleotides: 13. Germline CDR1 reads MNHEY; CDR2 reads SMNVEV (reference sequence). The CDR3 spells CASSPGVSGGPTYNEQFF. CDR3 DNA sequence: TGTGCCAGCAGCCCCGGGGTTAGCGGGGGGCCTACCTACAATGAGCAGTTCTTC.

The V gene is TRBV20-1, the J gene TRBJ2-1; D is perhaps TRBD2 (5 bases). This CDR3 has 10 residues. Germline V gene data show CDR1 as DFQATT and CDR2 as SNEGSKA (reference sequence). The CDR3, as DNA: TGCAGCGGGAAGGACAATGAGCAGTTCTTC. Amino acid sequence: CSGKDNEQFF.

The V gene is TRBV10-2, the J gene TRBJ1-6; TRBD1 matches at 7 bases. The trim removed 2 bases at V and 4 bases at J, leaving 2 bases unmatched. The germline gives CDR1 WSHSY, CDR2 SAAADI. This CDR3 has 15 residues. The CDR3 sequence is CASSERGLYNSPLHF. CDR3 coding DNA: TGCGCCAGCAGTGAGAGGGGGCTTTATAATTCACCCCTCCACTTT.

The genes are TRBV9 and TRBJ1-5; D is unclear. The CDR3 has 14 amino acids. Germline CDR1 SGDLS, CDR2 YYNGEE. The ends were cut back, 0 bases at V and 2 bases at J, with 6 bases in the middle. The CDR3 DNA reads TGTGCCAGCAGCGTAGCGGGAGGCAATCAGCCCCAGCATTTT. Amino acid sequence: CASSVAGGNQPQHF.

This clone was recorded a few times. The V and J genes are TRBV27 and TRBJ1-4; D ambiguous. V gave up 6 bases and J gave up 3 bases, with 14 bases separating them. Germline V gene lookup returns CDR1 MNHEY and CDR2 SMNVEV (reference sequence). CDR3 length equals 15 residues. CDR3: CASSPLRESNEKLFF. The CDR3 DNA reads TGTGCCAGCAGCCCACTTCGGGAGTCTAATGAAAAACTGTTTTTT.

The chain uses TRBV4-1 and TRBJ1-5; 8 nucleotides line up with TRBD1. The CDR3 has 14 residues. Germline V gene sequence: CDR1 MGHRA, CDR2 YSYEKL. With 4 bases clipped from V and 6 bases from J, the junction kept 5 bases outside the gene matches. DNA of the CDR3: TGCGCCAGCAGCCGGACAGGGTACGGTCAGCCCCAGCATTTT. This sequence encodes CASSRTGYGQPQHF.

The chain carries TRBV9 and TRBJ1-2; the D gene is possibly TRBD1 (5 bases). This CDR3 has 13 amino acids. Germline V gives CDR1 SGDLS, CDR2 YYNGEE. V was shortened by 5 bases and J by 5 bases, with 13 bases between the two germline ends. The CDR3 here is CASSLDSGYGYTF. The CDR3 DNA reads TGTGCCAGCAGTCTTGACAGTGGTTATGGCTACACCTTC.

The chain carries TRBV5-1 and TRBJ1-1, with TRBD1 matching over 8 bases. Germline assignment: CDR1 SGHRS and CDR2 YFSETQ. The length of the CDR3 is 14 residues. J lost 3 bases, V lost 5 bases, and 6 bases had no gene match. For the CDR3, the DNA is TGCGCCAGCAGGTCGCAGGGGGCGGACACTGAAGCTTTCTTT. Amino acids: CASRSQGADTEAFF.

The rearrangement uses TRBV5-1 and TRBJ2-1; 8 bases match TRBD1. This CDR3 has 15 amino acids. Per germline, CDR1 SGHRS and CDR2 YFSETQ. Trimming removed 2 bases from V and 2 bases from J; junction bases left unmatched: 3. The CDR3 DNA follows: TGCGCCAGCAGCTTAACAGGGGGGCCCTACAATGAGCAGTTCTTC. It specifies CASSLTGGPYNEQFF.

The chain employs TRBV2 and TRBJ1-1; tentative D call: TRBD1 (6 bases). Germline V gene lookup returns CDR1 SNHLY and CDR2 FYNNEI. The CDR3 totals 13 residues. V was trimmed by 11 bases and J by 5 bases, leaving 18 bases between them. CDR3 in DNA: TGTGCCGGAGAACAGGGTTCTCGAACTGAAGCTTTCTTT. Translated: CAGEQGSRTEAFF. Using reference TRBV2 and TRBJ1-1 for the parts outside the CDR3, the full variable domain is EPEVTQTPSHQVTQMGQEVILRCVPISNHLYFYWYRQILGQKVEFLVSFYNNEISEKSEIFDDQFSVERPDGSNFTLKIRSTKLEDSAMYFCAGEQGSRTEAFFGQGTRLTVV.

The V gene is TRBV18, the J gene TRBJ1-3; D not resolved. The V gene's germline CDR1 is KGHSH and CDR2 LQKENI. This CDR3 comprises 16 residues. The V gene lost 1 base and the J gene lost 0 bases, with 10 bases spanning the gap. The CDR3 region has the DNA TGTGCCAGCTCACCACGGGCGTTGAGCTCTGGAAACACCATATATTTT. This sequence encodes CASSPRALSSGNTIYF.

The CDR3 protein is CASSLDKHEQYF. DNA of the CDR3: TGTGCCAGCAGCCTCGACAAGCACGAGCAGTACTTC. The chain recombines TRBV7-2 with TRBJ2-7; D not resolved. Germline V CDR1 and CDR2: SGHTA, FQGNSA. The V end lost 5 bases, the J end lost 5 bases, and 10 bases lay between the germline ends. The CDR3 spans 12 residues.

The rearrangement uses TRBV3-1 (or the pseudogene TRBV3-2) and TRBJ2-3; possibly TRBD2 for D (5 bases). The CDR3 sequence is 17 residues long. Trimming removed 1 base at V and 2 bases at J, with 16 bases between. CDR1 is LGHDT, CDR2 YNNKEL, per germline (reference sequence). The CDR3 spells CASSQGGMGSPTDTQYF. DNA for the CDR3: TGTGCCAGCAGCCAAGGAGGGATGGGTAGCCCCACAGATACGCAGTATTTT.

V usage is TRBV5-1 and J usage is TRBJ1-1, with a possible D match to TRBD1 (5 bases). Trimming took off 3 bases at V and 10 bases at J, with 22 bases between the two ends. The V gene's germline CDR1 is SGHRS and CDR2 YFSETQ. There are 15 residues in the CDR3. This CDR3 reads CASSSGEQSFRGAFF. CDR3 DNA: TGCGCCAGCAGCTCGGGGGAACAGAGTTTTAGGGGAGCTTTCTTT.

This clone was seen only once. The J gene is TRBJ1-1, the V gene TRBV6-5, with D perhaps TRBD1 (5 bases). Germline CDR1 MNHEY, CDR2 SVGAGI. The CDR3 contains 13 residues. V lost 5 bases and J lost 3, with 10 bases in between. In DNA form, the CDR3 reads TGTGCCAGCAGTCGCCGCAGGGACACTGAAGCTTTCTTT. It encodes CASSRRRDTEAFF.

This sequence joins TRBV28 and TRBJ2-3; TRBD2 matches at 8 bases. The CDR3 totals 19 residues. The ends lost 1 base at V and 0 bases at J; junction bases unmatched: 12. Germline V gene lookup returns CDR1 MDHEN and CDR2 SYDVKM. The CDR3 reads CASSLLWLAGPSSTDTQYF. The CDR3 DNA sequence: TGTGCCAGCAGTTTATTATGGCTAGCGGGTCCTTCTAGCACAGATACGCAGTATTTT.

The CDR3 nucleotides are TGTGCCAGCAGCCCTAAGACAGGGCCCAATCCCGACACTGAAGCTTTCTTT. Translated: CASSPKTGPNPDTEAFF. The chain uses TRBV6-2 or TRBV6-3 and TRBJ1-1; 7 nucleotides match TRBD1. The CDR3 contains 17 residues. Germline CDR1 reads MNHEY; CDR2 reads SVGEGT. V lost 6 bases, J lost 3 bases, and 16 bases stayed unmatched.

The chain recombines TRBV7-2 with TRBJ1-1; D not certain. The germline V and J ends were trimmed by 7 bases and 5 bases, with 20 bases remaining between them. The CDR3 covers 15 residues. CDR1 and CDR2 (germline): SGHTA, FQGNSA. Here the CDR3 reads CASTSSARLRTEAFF. The CDR3 DNA reads as TGTGCCAGCACTAGCTCCGCTCGGTTGAGGACTGAAGCTTTCTTT.

J is TRBJ1-2 and V is TRBV30; weak D call: TRBD1 (6 bases). Germline CDR1 and CDR2: GTSNPN and SVGIG (reference sequence). Trimming pared 0 bases from V and 6 bases from J, leaving 11 bases between. There are 13 residues in the CDR3. DNA for the CDR3: TGTGCCTGGAGTGTGTACCCAGGGGATGGCTACACCTTC. Translation gives CAWSVYPGDGYTF.

The chain uses TRBV18 and TRBJ2-1; D is unresolved. This CDR3 contains 12 residues. Trimming removed 3 bases from V and 8 bases from J, with 8 bases in between. Germline values: CDR1 KGHSH, CDR2 LQKENI. CDR3 nucleotides: TGTGCCAGCTCACCCACTGATTATGAGCAGTTCTTC. Protein product: CASSPTDYEQFF.